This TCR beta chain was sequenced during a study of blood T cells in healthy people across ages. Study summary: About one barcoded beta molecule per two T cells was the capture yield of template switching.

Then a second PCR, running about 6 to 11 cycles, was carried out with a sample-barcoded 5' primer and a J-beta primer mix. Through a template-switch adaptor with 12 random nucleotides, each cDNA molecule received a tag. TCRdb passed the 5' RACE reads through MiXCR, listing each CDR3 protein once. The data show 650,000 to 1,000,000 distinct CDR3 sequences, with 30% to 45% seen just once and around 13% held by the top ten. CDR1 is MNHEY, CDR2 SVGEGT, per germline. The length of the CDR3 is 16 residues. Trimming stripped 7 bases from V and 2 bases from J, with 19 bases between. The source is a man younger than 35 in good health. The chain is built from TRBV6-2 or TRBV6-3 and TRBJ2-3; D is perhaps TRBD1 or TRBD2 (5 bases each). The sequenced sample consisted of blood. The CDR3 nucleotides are TGTGCCAGCATCCGAGGGGCGGGCCCTATCACAGATACGCAGTATTTT. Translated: CASIRGAGPITDTQYF.